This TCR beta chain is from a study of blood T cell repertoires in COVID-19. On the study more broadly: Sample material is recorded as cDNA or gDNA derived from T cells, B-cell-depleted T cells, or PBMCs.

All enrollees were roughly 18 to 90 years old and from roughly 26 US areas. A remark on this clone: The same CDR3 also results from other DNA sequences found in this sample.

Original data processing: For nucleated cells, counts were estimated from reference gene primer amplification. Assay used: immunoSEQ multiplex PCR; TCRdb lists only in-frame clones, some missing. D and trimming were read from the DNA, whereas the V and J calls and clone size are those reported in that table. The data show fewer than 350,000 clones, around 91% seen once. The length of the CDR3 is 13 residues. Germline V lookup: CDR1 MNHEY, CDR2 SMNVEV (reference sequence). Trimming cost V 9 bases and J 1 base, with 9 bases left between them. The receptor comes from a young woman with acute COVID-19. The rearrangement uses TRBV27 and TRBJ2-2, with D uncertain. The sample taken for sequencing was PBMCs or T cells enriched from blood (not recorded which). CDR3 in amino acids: CASRPGNTGELFF. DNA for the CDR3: TGTGCCAGTCGACCGGGGAACACCGGGGAGCTGTTTTTT.